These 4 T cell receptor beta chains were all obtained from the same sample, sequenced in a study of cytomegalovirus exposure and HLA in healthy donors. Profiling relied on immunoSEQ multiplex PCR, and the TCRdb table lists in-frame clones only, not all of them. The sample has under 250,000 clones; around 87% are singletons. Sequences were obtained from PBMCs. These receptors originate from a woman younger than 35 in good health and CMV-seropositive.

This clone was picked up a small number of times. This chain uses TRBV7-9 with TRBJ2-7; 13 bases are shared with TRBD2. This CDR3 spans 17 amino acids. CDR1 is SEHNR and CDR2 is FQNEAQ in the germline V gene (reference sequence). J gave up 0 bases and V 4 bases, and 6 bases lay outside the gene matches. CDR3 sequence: CASSSGLAGINSYEQYF. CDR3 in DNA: TGTGCCAGCAGCTCGGGACTAGCGGGAATAAACTCCTACGAGCAGTACTTC.

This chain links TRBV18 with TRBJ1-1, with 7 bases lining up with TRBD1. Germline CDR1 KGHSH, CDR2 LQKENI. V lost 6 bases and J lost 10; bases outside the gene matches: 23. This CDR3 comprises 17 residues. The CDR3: CASSHKIFTGQRFGAFF. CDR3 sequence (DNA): TGTGCCAGCTCGCACAAAATCTTCACGGGACAGAGGTTCGGAGCTTTCTTT.

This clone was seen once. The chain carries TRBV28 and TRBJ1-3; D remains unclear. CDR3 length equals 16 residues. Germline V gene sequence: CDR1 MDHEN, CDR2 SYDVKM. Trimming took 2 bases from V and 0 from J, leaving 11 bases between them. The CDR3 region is CASSLLTGSSGNTIYF. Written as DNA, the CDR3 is TGTGCCAGCAGTTTACTGACGGGTAGCTCTGGAAACACCATATATTTT. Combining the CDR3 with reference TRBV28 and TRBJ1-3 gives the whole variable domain DVKVTQSSRYLVKRTGEKVFLECVQDMDHENMFWYRQDPGLGLRLIYFSYDVKMKEKGDIPEGYSVSREKKERFSLILESASTNQTSMYLCASSLLTGSSGNTIYFGEGSWLTVV.

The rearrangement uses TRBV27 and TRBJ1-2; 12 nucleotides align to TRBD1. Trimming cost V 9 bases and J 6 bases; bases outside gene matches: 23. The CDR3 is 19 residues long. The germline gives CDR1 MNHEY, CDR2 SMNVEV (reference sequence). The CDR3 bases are TGTGCCAGGAGCTCGGAGGGGACAGGGGGCGATCATGAAGATAATGGCTACACCTTC. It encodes CARSSEGTGGDHEDNGYTF.